These T cell receptor beta chains were read from a single sample in a study of beta chain features in type 1 diabetes. TCRdb's copy holds only in-frame clones and misses some; the assay was immunoSEQ multiplex PCR. The table records 150,000 to 200,000 clones, almost 65% of them present only once. Sequenced material: naive CD4+ T cells from blood. Receptors were obtained from a man aged 25 to 40 with type 1 diabetes. Both conserved end residues are part of each CDR3. Fields, in order: V gene, clone size, D gene, J gene, CDR3 DNA, CDR3 protein. D genes are given only for firm matches. Size values are once, few and many counts, or a class for expanded clones, and some rows have none.

>TRBV7-2|-|-|TRBJ2-5
TGTGCCAGCAGCCCTTACCCGAAGGAGACCCAGTACTTC
CASSPYPKETQYF
>TRBV7-9|-|-|TRBJ2-1
TGTGCCAGCAGCTTAGCGATTAATGAGCAGTTCTTC
CASSLAINEQFF
>TRBV2|-|TRBD1|TRBJ2-7
TGTGCCAGCAGTGGAGATACAGGGGTGTCCTACGAGCAGTACTTC
CASSGDTGVSYEQYF
>TRBV29-1|-|-|TRBJ2-7
TGCAGCGTTGGGGCCGATAGCTCCTACGAGCAGTACTTC
CSVGADSSYEQYF
>TRBV19|-|-|TRBJ2-7
TGTGCCAGTAGTGCACAGACCGGGCCCTCCTACGAGCAGTACTTC
CASSAQTGPSYEQYF
>TRBV7-2|-|TRBD1|TRBJ2-7
TGTGCCAGCAGCTTCGGGACAGGGACCTACGAGCAGTACTTC
CASSFGTGTYEQYF
>TRBV28|-|-|TRBJ2-2
TGTGCCAGCAGTTTCCCGTCGAACACCGGGGAGCTGTTTTTT
CASSFPSNTGELFF
>TRBV19|-|-|TRBJ1-1
TGTGCCAGTAGTATAGCACAGGGTTCAGCTTTCTTT
CASSIAQGSAFF
>TRBV9|-|-|TRBJ2-7
TGTGCCAGCAGCGCTTCTCCGGCTGACTGGGAGCAGTACTTC
CASSASPADWEQYF
>TRBV20-1|-|-|TRBJ2-3
TGCAGTGCTGGTGCCACAGATACGCAGTATTTT
CSAGATDTQYF
>TRBV30|few|TRBD2|TRBJ2-3
TGTGCCTGGAGTACCGGGGGGACCACAGATACGCAGTATTTT
CAWSTGGTTDTQYF
>TRBV29-1|-|TRBD1|TRBJ1-2
TGCAGCGTCGGACAGGAAGGCTACACCTTC
CSVGQEGYTF
>TRBV29-1|few|-|TRBJ2-3
TGCAGCGTTGAAGATCGGCTGAAGTCTAGCACAGATACGCAGTATTTT
CSVEDRLKSSTDTQYF
>TRBV5-1|-|TRBD2|TRBJ2-3
TGCGCCAGCAGCTTAAGCTGGCTAGCGGGGGGGCCAGATACGCAGTATTTT
CASSLSWLAGGPDTQYF
>TRBV15|-|-|TRBJ2-2
TGTGCCACCAGCAAACCCGGGGAGCTGTTTTTT
CATSKPGELFF
>TRBV2|few|-|TRBJ1-2
TGTGCCAGCAGCGTCGACAGAGAGAACTATGGCTACACCTTC
CASSVDRENYGYTF
>TRBV30|few|TRBD1|TRBJ2-7
TGTGCCTGGAGTGGCCCGGACAGGCAGATCTACGAGCAGTACTTC
CAWSGPDRQIYEQYF
>TRBV29-1|few|-|TRBJ2-3
TGCAGCGTTGGCGGACTCATCACAGATACGCAGTATTTT
CSVGGLITDTQYF
>TRBV7-2|-|-|TRBJ2-3
TGTGCCAGCAGCCTCAGCTCTCGGGCGATCACGCAGTATTTT
CASSLSSRAITQYF
>TRBV18|-|-|TRBJ2-1
TGTGCCTCGGAGGGGCGCGAGCAGTTCTTC
CASEGREQFF
>TRBV13|-|-|TRBJ2-1
TGTGCCAGCAGCTTAGGCCAGGCGGCCCACAATGAGCAGTTCTTC
CASSLGQAAHNEQFF
>TRBV7-6|-|-|TRBJ2-1
TGTGCCAGCACCCCCGGGGGGCCCTACAATGAGCAGTTCTTC
CASTPGGPYNEQFF
>TRBV29-1|-|-|TRBJ2-7
TGCAGCGTTGAAGAATCGGGGGCCGAGCAGTACTTC
CSVEESGAEQYF
>TRBV30|few|TRBD1|TRBJ2-3
TGTGCCTGGACCGACAGGGGTTACACAGATACGCAGTATTTT
CAWTDRGYTDTQYF
>TRBV4-1|-|-|TRBJ2-1
TGCGCCAGCAGCCAAGACCAGGGCCCCTACAATGAGCAGTTCTTC
CASSQDQGPYNEQFF
>TRBV18|-|-|TRBJ2-5
TGTGCCAGCTCCCGTAATAGAGGTCAAGAGACCCAGTACTTC
CASSRNRGQETQYF